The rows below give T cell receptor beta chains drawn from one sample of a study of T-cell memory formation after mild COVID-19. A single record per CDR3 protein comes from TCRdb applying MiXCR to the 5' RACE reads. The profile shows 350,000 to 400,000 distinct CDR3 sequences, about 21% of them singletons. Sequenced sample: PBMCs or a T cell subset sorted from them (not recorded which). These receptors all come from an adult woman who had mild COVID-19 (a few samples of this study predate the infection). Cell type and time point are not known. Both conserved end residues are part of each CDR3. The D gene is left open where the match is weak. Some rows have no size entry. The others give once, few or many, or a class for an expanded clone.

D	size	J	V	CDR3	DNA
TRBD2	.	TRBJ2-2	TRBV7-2	CASSSPGLAASGELFF	TGTGCCAGCAGCTCCCCGGGACTAGCGGCTTCCGGGGAGCTGTTTTTT
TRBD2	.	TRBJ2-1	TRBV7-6	CASSLPGREYGSYNEQFF	TGTGCCAGCAGCTTACCCGGGCGGGAGTATGGCTCCTACAATGAGCAGTTCTTC
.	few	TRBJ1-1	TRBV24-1	CATSDAGYAFF	TGTGCCACCAGTGATGCTGGGTACGCTTTCTTT
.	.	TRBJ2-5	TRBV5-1	CASSFLSGTRNQETQYF	TGCGCCAGCAGCTTTCTTTCCGGGACCCGAAACCAAGAGACCCAGTACTTC
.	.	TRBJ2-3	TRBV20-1	CSALADTDTQYF	TGCAGTGCCCTGGCCGACACAGATACGCAGTATTTT
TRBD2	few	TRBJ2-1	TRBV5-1	CASSFWSLLAENPYNEQFF	TGCGCCAGCAGCTTCTGGTCACTTCTAGCGGAAAACCCTTACAATGAGCAGTTCTTC
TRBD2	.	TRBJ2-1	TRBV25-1	CASSELRAGGGYNEQFF	TGTGCCAGCAGTGAATTACGGGCGGGAGGAGGTTACAATGAGCAGTTCTTC
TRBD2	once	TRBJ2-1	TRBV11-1	CASSSLAGLPNEQFF	TGTGCCAGCAGCTCTCTAGCGGGCCTACCCAATGAGCAGTTCTTC
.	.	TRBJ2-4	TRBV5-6	CASSFTSDIQYF	TGTGCCAGCAGCTTTACTTCCGACATTCAGTACTTC
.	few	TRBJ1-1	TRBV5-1	CASSFGVREASEAFF	TGCGCCAGCAGCTTTGGGGTCCGGGAAGCGTCTGAAGCTTTCTTT
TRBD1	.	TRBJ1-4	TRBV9	CASSVDPGQGDEKLFF	TGTGCCAGCAGCGTGGATCCGGGACAGGGAGATGAAAAACTGTTTTTT
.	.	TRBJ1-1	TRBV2	CASRDTGKPEAFF	TGTGCCAGCAGGGATACAGGGAAACCTGAAGCTTTCTTT
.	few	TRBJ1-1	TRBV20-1	CSARDSGVTEAFF	TGCAGTGCTAGAGACTCAGGGGTGACTGAAGCTTTCTTT
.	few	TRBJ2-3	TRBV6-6	CASSQTDTQYF	TGTGCCAGCAGTCAAACCGATACGCAGTATTTT
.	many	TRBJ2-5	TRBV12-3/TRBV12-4	CASSPDPAQETQYF	TGTGCCAGCAGCCCCGACCCGGCCCAAGAGACCCAGTACTTC
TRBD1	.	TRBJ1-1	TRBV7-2	CASSVGTGRTEAFF	TGTGCCAGCAGCGTCGGGACAGGGAGGACTGAAGCTTTCTTT
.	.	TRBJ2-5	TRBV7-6	CASSLVLAQDEETQYF	TGTGCCAGCAGCCTAGTCTTAGCGCAGGATGAAGAGACCCAGTACTTC
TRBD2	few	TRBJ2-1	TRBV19	CASSASGSVYNEQFF	TGTGCCAGTAGTGCTAGCGGGAGCGTCTACAATGAGCAGTTCTTC
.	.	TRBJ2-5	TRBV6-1	CASSEQAVQETQYF	TGTGCCAGCAGTGAACAGGCGGTACAAGAGACCCAGTACTTC
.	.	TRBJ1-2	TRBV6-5	CASWRAFGQEANYGYTF	TGTGCCAGCTGGAGAGCTTTCGGGCAGGAGGCTAACTATGGCTACACCTTC
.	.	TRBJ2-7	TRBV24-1	CATSDDGYEQYF	TGTGCCACCAGTGATGATGGCTACGAGCAGTACTTC
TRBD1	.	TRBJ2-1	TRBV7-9	CASSFLGWTGTEDNEQFF	TGTGCCAGCAGCTTTCTGGGGTGGACCGGGACAGAAGACAATGAGCAGTTCTTC
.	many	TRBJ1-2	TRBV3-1	CASSQRGHGYTF	TGTGCCAGCAGCCAACGAGGGCATGGCTACACCTTC
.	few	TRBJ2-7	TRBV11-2	CASSFDTRDEQYF	TGTGCCAGCAGCTTTGACACTAGGGACGAGCAGTACTTC
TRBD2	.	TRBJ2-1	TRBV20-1	CSAPSPELAATYNEQFF	TGCAGTGCCCCCTCGCCCGAACTAGCGGCAACCTACAATGAGCAGTTCTTC
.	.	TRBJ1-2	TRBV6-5	CASRPAGYGYTF	TGTGCCAGCAGACCCGCCGGGTATGGCTACACCTTC
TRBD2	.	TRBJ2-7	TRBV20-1	CSARAGTSGRGVYEQYF	TGCAGTGCTAGGGCCGGGACTAGCGGGAGGGGGGTCTACGAGCAGTACTTC
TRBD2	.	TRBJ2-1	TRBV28	CASSLYGRAGEQFF	TGTGCCAGCAGTTTATACGGGAGGGCCGGGGAGCAGTTCTTC
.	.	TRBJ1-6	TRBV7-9	CASSKEHGPGYDSPLHF	TGTGCCAGCAGCAAAGAACACGGCCCGGGATATGATTCACCCCTCCACTTT
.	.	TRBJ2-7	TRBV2	CASSTDFYEQYF	TGTGCCAGCAGTACAGACTTCTACGAGCAGTACTTC
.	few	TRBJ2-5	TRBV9	CASSVDGGTEQETQYF	TGTGCCAGCAGCGTAGACGGTGGGACCGAACAAGAGACCCAGTACTTC
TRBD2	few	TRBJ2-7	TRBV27	CASRGSGRAYEQYF	TGTGCCAGCAGAGGAAGCGGGAGGGCATACGAGCAGTACTTC
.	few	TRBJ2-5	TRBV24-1	CATSEGAMETQYF	TGTGCCACCAGTGAAGGGGCGATGGAGACCCAGTACTTC
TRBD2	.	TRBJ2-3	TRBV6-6	CASSYLAGTSGRGADTQYF	TGTGCCAGCAGTTACTTAGCCGGGACTAGCGGGAGAGGAGCAGATACGCAGTATTTT
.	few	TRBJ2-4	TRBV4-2	CASSQTAGGAKNIQYF	TGTGCCAGCAGCCAGACAGCGGGCGGGGCCAAAAACATTCAGTACTTC
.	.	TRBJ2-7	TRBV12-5	CASGLVHSQVYEQYF	TGTGCTAGTGGTTTGGTACACAGTCAGGTCTACGAGCAGTACTTC
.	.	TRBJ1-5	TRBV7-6	CASSSMNQPQHF	TGTGCCAGCAGCTCAATGAATCAGCCCCAGCATTTT
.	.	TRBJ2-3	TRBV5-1	CASSAPVGGTDTQYF	TGCGCCAGCAGCGCGCCAGTCGGGGGCACAGATACGCAGTATTTT
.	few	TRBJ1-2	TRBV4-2	CASSQDLGGIYGYTF	TGTGCCAGCAGCCAAGATCTTGGGGGAATCTATGGCTACACCTTC
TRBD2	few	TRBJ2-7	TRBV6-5	CASTNPSGTSGRLGEQYF	TGTGCCAGCACCAACCCCTCTGGGACTAGCGGGAGATTGGGCGAGCAGTACTTC
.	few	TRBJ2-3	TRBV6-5	CASSPPSLAEVADTQYF	TGTGCCAGCAGCCCCCCGAGTTTAGCGGAGGTCGCAGATACGCAGTATTTT
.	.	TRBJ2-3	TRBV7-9	CASSFSGAADTQYF	TGTGCCAGCAGCTTTTCTGGGGCGGCGGATACGCAGTATTTT
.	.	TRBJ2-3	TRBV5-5	CASSLLVDRDTQYF	TGTGCCAGCAGCTTGTTGGTGGATCGAGATACGCAGTATTTT
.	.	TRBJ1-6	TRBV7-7	CASSLQSPLHF	TGTGCTAGCAGCTTACAGTCACCCCTCCACTTT
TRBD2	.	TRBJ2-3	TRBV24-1	CATSDAGTSGADTQYF	TGTGCCACCAGTGATGCCGGGACTAGCGGCGCAGATACGCAGTATTTT
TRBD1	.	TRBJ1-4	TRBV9	CASSSGQGGGEKLFF	TGTGCCAGCTCTTCGGGACAGGGAGGAGGTGAAAAACTGTTTTTT
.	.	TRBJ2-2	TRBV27	CAIPHKWNTGELFF	TGTGCCATACCACATAAGTGGAACACCGGGGAGCTGTTTTTT
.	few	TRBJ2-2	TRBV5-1	CASQLAGTGELFF	TGCGCCAGCCAACTAGCCGGGACCGGGGAGCTGTTTTTT
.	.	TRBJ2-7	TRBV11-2	CASSLYRAALEQYF	TGTGCCAGCAGCTTATACAGGGCAGCCCTTGAGCAGTACTTC
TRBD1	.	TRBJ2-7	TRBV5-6	CASSTIDRAPYEQYF	TGTGCCAGCAGCACTATAGACAGGGCCCCCTACGAGCAGTACTTC
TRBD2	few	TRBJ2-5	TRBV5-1	CASSLAGVGQETQYF	TGCGCCAGCAGCTTAGCGGGAGTGGGCCAAGAGACCCAGTACTTC
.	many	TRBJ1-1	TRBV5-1	CASSLDGMNTEAFF	TGCGCCAGCAGCTTGGACGGGATGAACACTGAAGCTTTCTTT
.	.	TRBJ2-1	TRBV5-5	CASSLGHTIAYNEQFF	TGTGCCAGCAGCTTGGGGCATACTATCGCCTACAATGAGCAGTTCTTC
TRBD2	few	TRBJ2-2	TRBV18	CAISPPKLAGGNGELFF	TGTGCCATCTCACCACCGAAACTAGCGGGAGGAAACGGGGAGCTGTTTTTT
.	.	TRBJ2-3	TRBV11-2	CASSYAKDTQYF	TGTGCCAGCAGCTATGCGAAAGATACGCAGTATTTT
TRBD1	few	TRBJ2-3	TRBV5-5	CASSFRDSPLGTQYF	TGTGCCAGCAGCTTCCGGGACAGTCCTTTAGGGACGCAGTATTTT
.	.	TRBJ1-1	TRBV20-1	CSAEAPGASTEAFF	TGCAGTGCTGAAGCCCCAGGTGCTAGCACTGAAGCTTTCTTT
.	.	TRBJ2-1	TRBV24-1	CATSDLGRGTDNEQFF	TGTGCCACCAGTGATTTGGGCAGGGGCACTGACAATGAGCAGTTCTTC
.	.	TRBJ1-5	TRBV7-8	CASSLEAGGESNQPQHF	TGTGCCAGCAGCTTAGAAGCGGGGGGCGAAAGCAATCAGCCCCAGCATTTT
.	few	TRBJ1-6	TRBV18	CASSPQRATNSPLHF	TGTGCCAGCTCACCACAACGTGCTACCAATTCACCCCTCCACTTT